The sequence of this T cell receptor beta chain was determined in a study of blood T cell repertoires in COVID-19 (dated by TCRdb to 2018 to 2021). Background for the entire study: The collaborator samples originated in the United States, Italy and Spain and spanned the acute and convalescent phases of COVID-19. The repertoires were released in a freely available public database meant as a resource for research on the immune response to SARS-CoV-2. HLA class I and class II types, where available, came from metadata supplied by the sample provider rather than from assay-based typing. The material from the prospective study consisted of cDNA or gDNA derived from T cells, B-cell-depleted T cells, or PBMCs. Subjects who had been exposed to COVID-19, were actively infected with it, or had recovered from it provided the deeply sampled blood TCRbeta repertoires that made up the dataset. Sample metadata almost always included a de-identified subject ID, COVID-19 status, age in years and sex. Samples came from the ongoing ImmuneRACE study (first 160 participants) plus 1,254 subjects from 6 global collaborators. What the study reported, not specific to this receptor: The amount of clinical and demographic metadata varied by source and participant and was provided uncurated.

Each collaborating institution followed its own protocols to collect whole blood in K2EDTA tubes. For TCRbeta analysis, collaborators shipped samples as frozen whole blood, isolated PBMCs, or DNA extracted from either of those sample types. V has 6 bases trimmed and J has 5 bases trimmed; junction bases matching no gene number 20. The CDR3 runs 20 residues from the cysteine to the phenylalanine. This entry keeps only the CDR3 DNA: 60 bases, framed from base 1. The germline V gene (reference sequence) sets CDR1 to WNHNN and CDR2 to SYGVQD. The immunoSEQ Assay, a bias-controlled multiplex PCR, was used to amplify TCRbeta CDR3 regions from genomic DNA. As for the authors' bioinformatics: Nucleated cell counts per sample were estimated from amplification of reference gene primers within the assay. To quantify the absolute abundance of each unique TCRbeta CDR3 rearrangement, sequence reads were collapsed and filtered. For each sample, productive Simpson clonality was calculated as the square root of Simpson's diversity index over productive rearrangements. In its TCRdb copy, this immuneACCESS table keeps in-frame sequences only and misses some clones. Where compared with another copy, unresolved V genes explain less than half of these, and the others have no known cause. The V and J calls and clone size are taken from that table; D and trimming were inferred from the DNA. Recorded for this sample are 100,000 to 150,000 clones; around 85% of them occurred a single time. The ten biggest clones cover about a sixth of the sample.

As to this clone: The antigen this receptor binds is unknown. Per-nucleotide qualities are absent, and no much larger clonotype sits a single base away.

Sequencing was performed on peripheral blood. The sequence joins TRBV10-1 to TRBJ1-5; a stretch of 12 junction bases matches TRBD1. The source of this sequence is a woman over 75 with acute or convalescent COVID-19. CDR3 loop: CASRRVKSSGTGGHHQPQHF. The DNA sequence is TGCGCCAGCAGGCGAGTCAAAAGCTCCGGGACAGGGGGCCACCATCAGCCCCAGCATTTT.